This T cell receptor beta chain appears in the sequencing data of a study of cytomegalovirus exposure and HLA in healthy donors. Whole-study context: Assignment to the Caucasian-associated ancestry cluster applied to approximately 79% of the approximately 390 genotyped donors. The study's findings and limits: An Asian-associated ancestry cluster reportedly showed fewer N-insertions than the approximately 700-donor mean in a later analysis.

The PCR employed 60 Vbeta primers together with 13 Jbeta primers. Produced via immunoSEQ multiplex PCR; TCRdb's table is partial and in-frame only. The clone table shows just over 80,000 clones, with the ten largest holding around 1.1%. Of note for this clone: Its antigen remains unknown.

The CDR3 covers 16 residues. The sequenced material came from PBMCs. This chain uses TRBV1 with TRBJ2-3; TRBD2, the D gene given by the table, was not confirmed from the DNA. TRBV1 is classified as a pseudogene. This clonotype was sampled from a woman in her twenties or thirties in good health and CMV-seronegative. The CDR3 sequence: CTSSQDPDWISDTQYF. The DNA for the CDR3 is TGCACCAGCAGCCAAGATCCGGACTGGATTTCAGATACGCAGTATTTT.